Listed here is a single T cell receptor (beta chain). Its antigen is currently unknown. Each CDR3 protein is one row after TCRdb ran MiXCR on the reads. The data show tens of thousands of distinct CDR3 sequences, 15% to 25% seen once. V dropped 6 bases and J dropped 6; count of bases not matched to a gene: 6. The CDR3 extends over 14 amino acids. Germline V gene sequence: CDR1 SGHDT, CDR2 YYEEEE. These data belong to a study of T cell repertoires in cytomegalovirus infection. Study-level information: Public signatures in TCR beta pointed to CMV infection and matching HLA type.

Study outcomes and limitations: Cumulative frequency (of public TCR beta family members) identified carriers of CMV plus the relevant HLA.

Sequenced here: CD8+ T cells from cultured PBMCs, sampled from culture after CMV antigen stimulation. The receptor's source is a human donor in good health (CMV status not recorded). Some clones in this sample may be carry-over from other donors' samples. The V and J genes are TRBV5-6 and TRBJ2-2; 9 positions match TRBD1. For the CDR3, the DNA is TGTGCCAGCACCTATGGGACAGGGTCCGGGGAGCTGTTTTTT. Protein sequence: CASTYGTGSGELFF.